This is a list of T cell receptor beta chains from one sample in a study of cytomegalovirus exposure and HLA in healthy donors. Sequenced by immunoSEQ multiplex PCR; TCRdb stores in-frame clones only, minus some. The data show around 170,000 clones, around 73% seen once. Specimen: PBMCs. Every receptor here comes from a male donor in good health and CMV-seronegative. CDR3s include the opening cysteine and the closing phenylalanine or tryptophan. The order of the fields is J gene, D gene, V gene, clone size, CDR3 protein, CDR3 DNA. D genes are given only for firm matches. Clone size, where shown, is once, few, many, or a class for clones that have expanded.

TRBJ2-1	-	TRBV15	-	CATSRDGNEQFF	TGTGCCACCAGCAGAGACGGGAATGAGCAGTTCTTC
TRBJ1-1	-	TRBV21-1	once	CAYRQGRNTEAFF	TGTGCCTACCGACAGGGGAGGAACACTGAAGCTTTCTTT
TRBJ2-1	-	TRBV5-1	-	CASSLTAYNEQFF	TGCGCCAGCAGCTTGACAGCCTACAATGAGCAGTTCTTC
TRBJ2-6	-	TRBV5-1	-	CASSLFPRGTGANVLTF	TGCGCCAGCAGCTTATTTCCCCGAGGGACTGGGGCCAACGTCCTGACTTTC
TRBJ1-4	TRBD1	TRBV9	-	CASSTGQGSAEKLFF	TGTGCCAGCAGCACCGGACAGGGCTCGGCTGAAAAACTGTTTTTT
TRBJ2-7	-	TRBV28	-	CASSLAQTYEQYF	TGTGCCAGCAGTTTAGCACAGACCTACGAGCAGTACTTC
TRBJ2-1	TRBD2	TRBV4-2	-	CASSQARLAGDEQFF	TGTGCCAGCAGCCAAGCGAGATTAGCGGGCGATGAGCAGTTCTTC
TRBJ1-6	TRBD1	TRBV5-5	-	CASSPRTGDNSPLHF	TGTGCCAGCAGCCCACGGACAGGGGATAATTCACCCCTCCACTTT
TRBJ2-7	TRBD1	TRBV30	-	CAWSRTGGEQYF	TGTGCCTGGAGTAGGACAGGGGGCGAGCAGTACTTC
TRBJ2-7	-	TRBV14	-	CASSQDSLHRAYEQYF	TGTGCCAGCAGCCAAGACAGCCTGCACCGGGCCTACGAGCAGTACTTC
TRBJ1-1	-	TRBV5-6	-	CASSLDREGTEAFF	TGTGCCAGCAGCTTGGACAGGGAAGGGACTGAAGCTTTCTTT
TRBJ2-2	TRBD1	TRBV6-6	few	CASSYSRGGDTGELFF	TGTGCCAGCAGTTACTCGAGAGGGGGCGACACCGGGGAGCTGTTTTTT
TRBJ2-1	-	TRBV7-2	-	CASSLRFTGLYNEQFF	TGTGCCAGCAGCTTAAGGTTTACAGGGCTCTACAATGAGCAGTTCTTC
TRBJ1-2	-	TRBV6-1	-	CASSESYAGNYGYTF	TGTGCCAGCAGTGAAAGTTACGCGGGGAACTATGGCTACACCTTC
TRBJ2-7	TRBD1	TRBV28	-	CASSPPAGTAYEQYF	TGTGCCAGCAGTCCGCCCGCTGGGACAGCCTACGAGCAGTACTTC
TRBJ2-2	-	TRBV6-5	-	CASRVGGELFF	TGTGCCAGCAGAGTCGGCGGGGAGCTGTTTTTT
TRBJ2-1	TRBD2	TRBV5-6	-	CASSSAGGANYNEQFF	TGTGCCAGCAGCAGTGCGGGGGGTGCCAACTACAATGAGCAGTTCTTC
TRBJ1-6	-	TRBV30	-	CAWTPGWGGSPLHF	TGTGCCTGGACCCCCGGTTGGGGGGGTTCACCCCTCCACTTT
TRBJ2-7	TRBD2	TRBV7-9	-	CASSFGGSYEQYF	TGTGCCAGCAGCTTCGGGGGGTCCTACGAGCAGTACTTC
TRBJ2-7	TRBD2	TRBV10-1	-	CASSESGASGTYEQYF	TGCGCCAGCAGTGAGTCGGGGGCTAGCGGGACCTACGAGCAGTACTTC
TRBJ2-5	TRBD2	TRBV5-1	-	CASSWAGDQETQYF	TGCGCCAGCAGCTGGGCGGGAGATCAAGAGACCCAGTACTTC
TRBJ1-1	-	TRBV5-1	-	CASSLASMNTEAFF	TGCGCCAGCAGCTTGGCTTCTATGAACACTGAAGCTTTCTTT
TRBJ1-2	TRBD1	TRBV7-9	once	CASSGGTGVYGYTF	TGTGCCAGCAGCGGAGGGACAGGGGTATATGGCTACACCTTC
TRBJ2-1	TRBD2	TRBV28	-	CASSFPGGYNEQFF	TGTGCCAGCAGTTTCCCGGGAGGGTACAATGAGCAGTTCTTC
TRBJ1-1	-	TRBV29-1	-	CSVERVGTEAFF	TGCAGCGTTGAGAGGGTGGGTACTGAAGCTTTCTTT
TRBJ2-7	TRBD1	TRBV5-4	-	CASSATGTGFHEQYF	TGTGCCAGCAGCGCCACCGGGACAGGGTTCCACGAGCAGTACTTC
TRBJ2-3	TRBD2	TRBV5-4	-	CASSRGLAGVDTQYF	TGTGCCAGCAGTCGAGGACTAGCGGGAGTGGATACGCAGTATTTT
TRBJ2-1	-	TRBV5-1	-	CASKAIAPSSYNEQFF	TGCGCCAGCAAGGCGATAGCGCCGAGCTCCTACAATGAGCAGTTCTTC
TRBJ2-1	TRBD2	TRBV7-2	-	CASTRGGARGEQFF	TGTGCCAGCACCCGCGGGGGGGCTCGGGGTGAGCAGTTCTTC
TRBJ2-3	-	TRBV18	once	CASSPTSDTQYF	TGTGCCAGCTCACCTACATCAGATACGCAGTATTTT
TRBJ1-2	-	TRBV12-5	-	CASGLGEGTYGYTF	TGTGCTAGTGGTTTGGGTGAGGGTACCTATGGCTACACCTTC
TRBJ1-5	TRBD1	TRBV29-1	-	CSVADRGGQPQHF	TGCAGCGTTGCGGACAGGGGCGGCCAGCCCCAGCATTTT
TRBJ2-2	TRBD1	TRBV6-1	-	CASSQEGGRVGELFF	TGTGCCAGCAGTCAAGAAGGGGGCCGGGTGGGGGAGCTGTTTTTT
TRBJ2-5	-	TRBV4-1	few	CASSQSGETQYF	TGCGCCAGCAGCCAATCGGGAGAGACCCAGTACTTC
TRBJ2-7	TRBD2	TRBV28	-	CASSFILAGSYEQYF	TGTGCCAGCAGTTTCATACTAGCGGGATCCTACGAGCAGTACTTC
TRBJ2-7	TRBD2	TRBV27	-	CASSSRSSGSMYEQYF	TGTGCCAGCAGTTCCCGTTCCAGCGGGAGTATGTACGAGCAGTACTTC
TRBJ2-1	TRBD2	TRBV11-2	-	CASSQGLAGMNEQFF	TGTGCCAGCAGCCAAGGACTAGCGGGAATGAATGAGCAGTTCTTC
TRBJ1-1	TRBD1	TRBV9	-	CASSVDGQGYTEAFF	TGTGCCAGCAGCGTAGATGGACAGGGATACACTGAAGCTTTCTTT
TRBJ2-1	TRBD2	TRBV4-3	-	CASSLETGGSYNEQFF	TGCGCCAGCAGCCTCGAGACGGGGGGCTCCTACAATGAGCAGTTCTTC
TRBJ2-7	-	TRBV29-1	few	CSVQEGVGSSYEQYF	TGCAGCGTACAAGAGGGGGTGGGAAGCTCCTACGAGCAGTACTTC
TRBJ2-1	-	TRBV7-2	-	CASSLETSFGGEQFF	TGTGCCAGCAGCTTAGAAACTAGCTTTGGGGGTGAGCAGTTCTTC
TRBJ2-3	-	TRBV19	-	CASSMWQGSTDTQYF	TGTGCCAGTAGTATGTGGCAGGGTAGTACAGATACGCAGTATTTT
TRBJ1-1	TRBD1	TRBV12-5	-	CASARGDNWGTEAFF	TGTGCTAGTGCCAGGGGGGACAACTGGGGTACTGAAGCTTTCTTT
TRBJ2-7	-	TRBV5-1	once	CASKIERAYEQYF	TGCGCCAGCAAAATCGAGAGGGCCTACGAGCAGTACTTC
TRBJ1-1	-	TRBV6-6	-	CAGRVGANTEAFF	TGTGCCGGTAGAGTGGGGGCGAACACTGAAGCTTTCTTT
TRBJ2-3	TRBD2	TRBV19	-	CASLPAGGIDTQYF	TGTGCCAGTTTACCTGCGGGGGGGATAGATACGCAGTATTTT
TRBJ2-7	TRBD1	TRBV7-2	-	CASSPRTGGAYEQYF	TGTGCCAGCAGCCCCCGGACAGGGGGCGCGTACGAGCAGTACTTC
TRBJ1-2	-	TRBV19	few	CATKQVGYGYTF	TGTGCCACCAAACAGGTTGGCTATGGCTACACCTTC
TRBJ2-1	-	TRBV19	-	CASSADSYNEQFF	TGTGCCAGTAGTGCAGATTCCTACAATGAGCAGTTCTTC
TRBJ1-1	-	TRBV25-1	-	CASSISVNTEAFF	TGTGCCAGCAGCATTAGTGTGAACACTGAAGCTTTCTTT
TRBJ1-5	-	TRBV9	-	CASSVGNTDQPQHF	TGTGCCAGCAGCGTAGGGAATACAGATCAGCCCCAGCATTTT
TRBJ1-5	-	TRBV25-1	-	CASSGDIQGQPQHF	TGTGCCAGCAGTGGGGACATCCAAGGTCAGCCCCAGCATTTT